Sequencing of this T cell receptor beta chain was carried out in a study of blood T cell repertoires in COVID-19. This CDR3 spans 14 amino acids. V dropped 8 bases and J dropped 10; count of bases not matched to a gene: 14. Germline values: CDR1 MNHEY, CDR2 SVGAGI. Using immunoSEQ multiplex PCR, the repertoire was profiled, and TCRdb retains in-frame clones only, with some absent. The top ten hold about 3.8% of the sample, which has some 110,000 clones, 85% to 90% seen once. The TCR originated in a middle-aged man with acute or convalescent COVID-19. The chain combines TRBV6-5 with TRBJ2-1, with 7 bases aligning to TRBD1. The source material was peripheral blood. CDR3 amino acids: CASRDSRTGVEQFF. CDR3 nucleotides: TGTGCCAGCCGGGACAGCCGGACTGGTGTCGAGCAGTTCTTC.